Listed here are 14 T cell receptor beta chains from one sample, sequenced in a study of blood T cell repertoires in COVID-19 (TCRdb year 2020). The library relied on the immunoSEQ multiplex PCR assay. This is the immuneACCESS table as TCRdb keeps it, with only in-frame sequences that have V and J called. A part of the clones is gone; compared with another copy, unresolved V genes explain less than half, and the rest is unexplained. The sample yields approximately 500,000 clones; roughly 90% were counted once. The ten largest account for 1.8% of the sample. Sample: PBMCs or T cells enriched from blood (not recorded which). These receptors were taken from a woman aged 40 to 50 who had recovered from COVID-19.

The chain carries TRBV13 and TRBJ2-1, with D perhaps matching TRBD1 (7 bases). V lost 3 bases to trimming and J lost 9 bases, with 21 bases between them. Germline V CDR1 and CDR2: PRHDT, FYEKMQ (reference sequence). The CDR3 sequence is 16 residues long. CDR3 protein: CASSFPGQEGMAEQFF. The DNA of the CDR3 is TGTGCCAGCAGCTTCCCTGGACAGGAGGGTATGGCTGAGCAGTTCTTC.

V and J are TRBV4-3 and TRBJ2-1; D possibly corresponds to TRBD2 (6 bases). The V gene lost 5 bases and the J gene lost 0 bases, with 20 bases spanning the gap. In germline, CDR1 is LGHNA, CDR2 YSLEER. This CDR3 is 18 amino acids long. In DNA, the CDR3 is TGCGCCAGCAGCGATAGAGCAAGCGGGCAGAGCTCCTACAATGAGCAGTTCTTC. It translates to CASSDRASGQSSYNEQFF.

A word on this clone: Other DNA sequences of this sample code for an identical CDR3. The chain links TRBV2 to TRBJ2-7; no clear D. V lost 6 bases and J 3 bases, leaving 9 bases between the germline ends. Germline lookup yields CDR1 SNHLY and CDR2 FYNNEI. The CDR3 contains 12 residues. CDR3 loop: CASSEAYYEQYF. The CDR3 bases are TGTGCCAGCAGCGAGGCGTACTACGAGCAGTACTTC.

The genes are TRBV7-8 and TRBJ2-4; D may be TRBD1 (6 bases). The CDR3 has 14 amino acids. Germline CDR1 SGHVS, CDR2 FQNEAQ. V lost 7 bases and J lost 6, with 16 bases in between. This CDR3 reads CASNQLTGRNIQYF. The CDR3 DNA reads as TGTGCCAGCAACCAACTCACAGGGCGAAACATTCAGTACTTC.

The chain joins TRBV11-2 to TRBJ2-1, with TRBD2 as a possible D gene (6 bases). Trimming removed 7 bases at V and 5 bases at J, with 15 bases between. CDR3 length: 14 amino acids. Per the germline V gene, CDR1 is SGHAT and CDR2 is FQNNGV. CDR3 bases: TGTGCCAGCACCAAGACTAGGTCCAACAATGAGCAGTTCTTC. This codes for CASTKTRSNNEQFF.

The V and J genes are TRBV11-2 and TRBJ2-7, with 9 nucleotides matching TRBD1. This CDR3 is 15 amino acids long. Germline CDR1 reads SGHAT; CDR2 reads FQNNGV. Germline trimming cut 1 base from V and 6 bases from J; bases unmatched to any gene: 7. CDR3 region: CASSLVGQGIGEQYF. The CDR3 DNA reads TGTGCCAGCAGCTTAGTAGGACAGGGGATCGGCGAGCAGTACTTC. The variable domain in full, completed from reference TRBV11-2 and TRBJ2-7, reads EAGVAQSPRYKIIEKRQSVAFWCNPISGHATLYWYQQILGQGPKLLIQFQNNGVVDDSQLPKDRFSAERLKGVDSTLKIQPAKLEDSAVYLCASSLVGQGIGEQYFGPGTRLTVT.

CDR3 sequence: CASSPAKGLMTEAFF. For the CDR3, the DNA is TGCGCCAGCAGCCCAGCGAAGGGGTTAATGACTGAAGCTTTCTTT. This rearrangement joins TRBV5-1 to TRBJ1-1, with D maybe TRBD1 (5 bases). V was trimmed by 4 bases and J by 5 bases, leaving 18 bases between them. The CDR3 totals 15 residues. Germline V lookup: CDR1 SGHRS, CDR2 YFSETQ. Full variable domain (remainder filled in from reference TRBV5-1 and TRBJ1-1): KAGVTQTPRYLIKTRGQQVTLSCSPISGHRSVSWYQQTPGQGLQFLFEYFSETQRNKGNFPGRFSGRQFSNSRSEMNVSTLELGDSALYLCASSPAKGLMTEAFFGQGTRLTVV.

The genes are TRBV5-1 and TRBJ1-4, with 12 positions matching TRBD1. V lost 4 bases and J lost 7; bases outside the gene matches: 8. Germline V gene sequence: CDR1 SGHRS, CDR2 YFSETQ. CDR3 length equals 16 residues. The CDR3 region is CASSAGTGGAGEKLFF. DNA of the CDR3: TGCGCCAGCAGCGCAGGGACAGGGGGCGCAGGTGAAAAACTGTTTTTT. Based on the CDR3 plus reference TRBV5-1 and TRBJ1-4, the full variable domain is KAGVTQTPRYLIKTRGQQVTLSCSPISGHRSVSWYQQTPGQGLQFLFEYFSETQRNKGNFPGRFSGRQFSNSRSEMNVSTLELGDSALYLCASSAGTGGAGEKLFFGSGTQLSVL.

The genes are TRBV19 and TRBJ2-6; D ambiguous. Deletions cut 6 bases from V and 0 bases from J, with 12 bases between. Germline-derived CDR1 and CDR2 are LNHDA and SQIVND (reference sequence). This CDR3 spans 16 amino acids. CDR3 nucleotide sequence: TGTGCCAGTAGCGTTCGGTCTCTCTCTGGGGCCAACGTCCTGACTTTC. Translation: CASSVRSLSGANVLTF.

The chain links TRBV29-1 to TRBJ1-2, with TRBD1 matching over 9 bases. CDR3 length: 12 residues. Germline loops: CDR1 SQVTM, CDR2 ANQGSEA. Trimming removed 8 bases from V and 4 bases from J; junction bases left unmatched: 5. The CDR3 spells CSMTGGGYGYTF. In DNA form, the CDR3 reads TGCAGCATGACAGGGGGAGGCTATGGCTACACCTTC.

With regard to this clone: This clone may be a read error of a much larger clone one base away. This same CDR3 is encoded by further DNA sequences in the sample. V usage is TRBV13 and J usage is TRBJ2-7; D may be TRBD2 (6 bases). V was cut by 0 bases and J by 3 bases, with 6 bases left in between. This CDR3 has 13 amino acids. Germline CDR1 and CDR2: PRHDT and FYEKMQ (reference sequence). CDR3 amino acids: CASSLGGSYEQYF. CDR3 DNA sequence: TGTGCCAGCAGCTTAGGCGGGAGCTACGAGCAGTACTTC. Combining the CDR3 with reference TRBV13 and TRBJ2-7 gives the whole variable domain AAGVIQSPRHLIKEKRETATLKCYPIPRHDTVYWYQQGPGQDPQFLISFYEKMQSDKGSIPDRFSAQQFSDYHSELNMSSLELGDSALYFCASSLGGSYEQYFGPGTRLTVT.

The chain joins TRBV27 to TRBJ1-5; 7 bases agree with TRBD1. The CDR3 runs to 17 residues. V lost 9 bases and J lost 0; bases outside the gene matches: 14. CDR1 is MNHEY and CDR2 is SMNVEV in the germline V gene (reference sequence). CDR3 coding DNA: TGTGCCAGTCCCGCCGCTACAGGGGATTATAGCAATCAGCCCCAGCATTTT. The encoded protein is CASPAATGDYSNQPQHF.

The chain combines TRBV2 with TRBJ2-3; 13 bases agree with TRBD2. The germline V gene encodes CDR1 SNHLY and CDR2 FYNNEI. V lost 3 bases to trimming and J lost 7 bases; unmatched junction nucleotides: 10. The CDR3 runs 17 residues. The CDR3 DNA follows: TGTGCCAGCAGTGAGGTGGGGGGACTAGCGGGAATCTATACGCAGTATTTT. Protein: CASSEVGGLAGIYTQYF.

This CDR3 reads CASSQSVRARENSGELFF. The CDR3 DNA sequence: TGCGCCAGCAGTCAATCGGTGAGGGCGCGGGAAAACTCCGGGGAGCTGTTTTTT. The rearrangement joins TRBV23-1 to TRBJ2-2, with D possibly matching TRBD2 (6 bases). TRBV23-1 qualifies as an ORF whose function is uncertain. V was clipped by 0 bases and J by 6 bases, with 20 bases between them. CDR3 length: 18 residues.